This T cell receptor (beta chain) was observed in a study of OX40 agonist ivuxolimab in advanced cancers. Study background: Patients were around 83% male with ages roughly 20 to 90, mean approximately 62.

The protocol was immunoSEQ multiplex PCR, while the TCRdb copy is restricted to in-frame clones and leaves out a portion. The sample consists of about 150,000 clones, approximately 94% of them appearing once. Study-wide results and caveats: There was clonal expansion of CD4+ and CD8+ blood T cells by week 6 at 0.1 to 3.0 mg/kg.

Blood specimens came from baseline, cycle 4 day 1, and cycle 7 day 1. Trimming took off 5 bases at V and 8 bases at J, with 13 bases between the two ends. Germline-derived CDR1 and CDR2 are SGHNT and YENEEA. The CDR3 consists of 13 residues. This clone turned up a few times. Its antigen is unknown. The chain has TRBV11-3 and TRBJ2-1; unclear D gene. Sequences were derived from CD4+ or CD8+ T cells sorted from blood, sampled in a trial of the OX40 agonist ivuxolimab. The receptor was isolated from an adult with an advanced solid tumor such as melanoma, head and neck, liver or kidney cancer. The CDR3 is CASSMYSGYEQFF. CDR3 coding DNA: TGTGCCAGCAGCATGTACAGTGGTTATGAGCAGTTCTTC.